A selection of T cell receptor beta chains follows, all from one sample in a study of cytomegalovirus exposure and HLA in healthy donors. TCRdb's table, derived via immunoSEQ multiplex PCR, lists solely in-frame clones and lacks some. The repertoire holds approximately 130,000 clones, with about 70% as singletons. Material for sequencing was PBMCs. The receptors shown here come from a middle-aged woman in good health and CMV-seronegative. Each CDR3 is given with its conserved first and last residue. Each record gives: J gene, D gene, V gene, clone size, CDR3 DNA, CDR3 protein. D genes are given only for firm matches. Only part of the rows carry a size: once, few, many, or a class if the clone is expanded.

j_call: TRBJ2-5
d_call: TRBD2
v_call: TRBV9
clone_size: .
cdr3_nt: TGTGCCAGCAGCGTTCTCCCCGGGGGGGGAGAGACCCAGTACTTC
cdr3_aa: CASSVLPGGGETQYF

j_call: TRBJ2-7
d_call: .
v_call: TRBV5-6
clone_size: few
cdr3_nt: TGTGCCAGCAGCTTGGGGACAAACTACGAGCAGTACTTC
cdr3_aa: CASSLGTNYEQYF

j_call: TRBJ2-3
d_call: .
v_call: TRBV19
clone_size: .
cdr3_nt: TGTGCCAGTAGGCAGTCCACAGATACGCAGTATTTT
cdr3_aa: CASRQSTDTQYF

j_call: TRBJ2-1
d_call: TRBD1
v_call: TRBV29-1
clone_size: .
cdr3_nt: TGCAGCGTTGCATCTTGGGACAGGGGCTACAATGAGCAGTTCTTC
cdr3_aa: CSVASWDRGYNEQFF

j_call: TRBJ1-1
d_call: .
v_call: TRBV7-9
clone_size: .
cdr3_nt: TGTGCCAGCAGCTACGTAGAGGGGGTGAACACTGAAGCTTTCTTT
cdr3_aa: CASSYVEGVNTEAFF

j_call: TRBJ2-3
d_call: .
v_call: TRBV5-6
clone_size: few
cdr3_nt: TGTGCCAGCAGCTTGGAACTCAGGGAGGAGGAAGATACGCAGTATTTT
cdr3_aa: CASSLELREEEDTQYF

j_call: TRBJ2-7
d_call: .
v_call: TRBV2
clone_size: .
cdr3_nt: TGTGCCAGCAAACATGTCCCAAGCTCCTACGAGCAGTACTTC
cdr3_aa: CASKHVPSSYEQYF

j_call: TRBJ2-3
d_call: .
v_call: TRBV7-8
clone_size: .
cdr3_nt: TGTGCCAGCAGCTTAGGCCCCTCTACAACAGGATCGGATACGCAGTATTTT
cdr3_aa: CASSLGPSTTGSDTQYF

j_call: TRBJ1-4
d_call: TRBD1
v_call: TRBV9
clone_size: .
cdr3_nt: TGTGCCAGCAGCGCCGGACAGGGTGCTAATGAAAAACTGTTTTTT
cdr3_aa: CASSAGQGANEKLFF

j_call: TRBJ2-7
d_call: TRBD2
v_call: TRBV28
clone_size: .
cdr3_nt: TGTGCCAGCATAGGGAGGCTAGCGGGGTCCTACGAGCAGTACTTC
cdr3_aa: CASIGRLAGSYEQYF

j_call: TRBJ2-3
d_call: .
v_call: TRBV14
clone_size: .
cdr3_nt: TGTGCCAGCAGCCCGCGCGGATATACGCAGTATTTT
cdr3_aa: CASSPRGYTQYF

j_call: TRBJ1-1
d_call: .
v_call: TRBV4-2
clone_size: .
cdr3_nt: TGTGCCAGCAGCCAAGACCCGGGACCAAGGGGGAGTGAAGCTTTCTTT
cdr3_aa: CASSQDPGPRGSEAFF

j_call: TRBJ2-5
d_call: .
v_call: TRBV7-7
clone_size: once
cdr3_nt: TGTGCCAGCAGCTCACACGCAGGGGAGGGACAAGAGACCCAGTACTTC
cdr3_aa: CASSSHAGEGQETQYF

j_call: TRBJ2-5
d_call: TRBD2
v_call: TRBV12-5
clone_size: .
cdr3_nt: TGTGCTAGTGGGACCGGGGGGAAAGAGACCCAGTACTTC
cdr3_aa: CASGTGGKETQYF